This T cell receptor beta chain was profiled in a study of blood T cell repertoires in COVID-19. At the level of the study: COVID-19 samples from acute and convalescent phases originated in the United States, Italy and Spain. Nucleic acid was either cDNA or gDNA, and it came from T cells, B-cell-depleted T cells, or PBMCs.

In the authors' workflow: Scientists estimated how many nucleated cells there were by amplifying reference gene primers. Some clones are missing from TCRdb's copy, which holds only in-frame ones; the method was immunoSEQ multiplex PCR. That table gives V, J and clone size, and the DNA gave D and trimming. The sample includes hundreds of thousands of clones, roughly 85% of them seen just once. Germline values: CDR1 MNHEY, CDR2 SMNVEV (reference sequence). This CDR3 region has 14 residues. V lost 7 bases and J lost 9, with 16 bases in between. This sequence originates from a woman aged 25-40 years with active or convalescent COVID-19. Sequencing used peripheral blood. This sequence joins TRBV27 and TRBJ1-6; D remains unclear. In DNA, the CDR3 is TGTGCCAGCACTGGAGGAGCACCTCCTTCACCCCTCCACTTT. It is translated as CASTGGAPPSPLHF.